This T cell receptor beta chain stems from a study of blood T cell repertoires in COVID-19. About the research overall: Acute and convalescent COVID-19 specimens originated in the United States, Italy and Spain. T cells, B-cell-depleted T cells, or PBMCs provided the cDNA or gDNA that served as material.

In this sample, this clone turned up once. As originally analysed: From reference gene primer amplification, estimates of nucleated cell counts were derived. This table comes from immunoSEQ multiplex PCR, and its TCRdb copy is limited to in-frame clones, with some not included. The V and J calls and clone size come from that table; D and trimming were worked out from the DNA. The data contain about 150,000 clones, about 90% of them singletons. The germline gives CDR1 SGHVS, CDR2 FQNEAQ. The length of the CDR3 is 16 residues. Trimming pared 5 bases from V and 4 bases from J, leaving 18 bases between. This TCR came from a man aged 50 or older with acute or convalescent COVID-19. The sequenced sample consisted of peripheral blood. This chain joins TRBV7-8 and TRBJ1-5, with no clear D. The CDR3 DNA reads TGTGCCAGCAGCACCACCCCGAGGGCGGGGAATCAGCCCCAGCATTTT. Encoded protein: CASSTTPRAGNQPQHF.